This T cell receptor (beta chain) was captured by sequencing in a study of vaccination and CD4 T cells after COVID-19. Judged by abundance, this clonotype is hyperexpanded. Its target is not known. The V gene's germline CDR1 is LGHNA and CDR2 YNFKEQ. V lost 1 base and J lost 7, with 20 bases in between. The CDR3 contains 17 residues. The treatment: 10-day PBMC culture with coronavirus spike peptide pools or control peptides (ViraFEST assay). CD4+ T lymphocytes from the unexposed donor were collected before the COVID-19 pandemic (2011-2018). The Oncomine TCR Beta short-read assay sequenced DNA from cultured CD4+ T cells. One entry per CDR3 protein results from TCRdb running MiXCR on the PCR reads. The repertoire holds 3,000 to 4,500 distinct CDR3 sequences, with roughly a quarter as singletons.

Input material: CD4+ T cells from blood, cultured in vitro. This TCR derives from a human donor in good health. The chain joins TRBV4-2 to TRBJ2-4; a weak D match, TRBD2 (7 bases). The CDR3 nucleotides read TGTGCCAGCAGCCAAGGGGGAGGGGGGCCCCACGGGAACATTCAGTACTTC. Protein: CASSQGGGGPHGNIQYF.